Presented here are 14 T cell receptor beta chains from one specimen sequenced in a study of shared clonotypes between healthy human individuals. The repertoire was sequenced with immunoSEQ multiplex PCR; TCRdb's copy has only in-frame clones and lacks some. The sample has some 1 million clones, around 76% seen once; the top ten hold approximately 1.5%. Sequencing was performed on memory CD4+ T cells sorted from blood. Stated subset: CD45RA-negative fraction. The receptor source for this set is a man aged 18 to 29 in good health.

The CDR3: CASSGPLGRGNGEQFF. The CDR3 DNA reads as TGTGCCAGCAGTGGGCCGCTTGGCAGGGGAAATGGCGAGCAGTTCTTC. This chain uses TRBV6-1 with TRBJ2-1, with D possibly matching TRBD1 (6 bases). V lost 4 bases, J lost 10 bases, and 23 bases lay in between. The CDR3 is made up of 16 amino acids. Per the germline V gene, CDR1 is MNHNS and CDR2 is SASEGT.

This chain links TRBV6-6 with TRBJ1-2; tentative D call: TRBD1 (5 bases). The V gene's germline CDR1 is MNHNY and CDR2 SVGAGI (reference sequence). The CDR3 has 15 amino acids. V shed 3 bases and J shed 4 bases, with 15 bases lying between them. CDR3 in DNA: TGTGCCAGCAGTTATTCCGGGACGGCGATCTATGGCTACACCTTC. Residues: CASSYSGTAIYGYTF.

Only a few counts were recorded for this clone. J is TRBJ1-6 and V is TRBV27, with a possible D match to TRBD1 (6 bases). Trimming shortened V by 9 bases and J by 3 bases, and 12 bases separated the two germline ends. The length of the CDR3 is 14 residues. CDR1 is MNHEY and CDR2 is SMNVEV in the germline V gene (reference sequence). The CDR3 reads CASLPRGYNSPLHF. The CDR3 coding sequence is TGTGCCAGTCTGCCCAGGGGCTATAATTCACCCCTCCACTTT.

The V call is TRBV20-1, the J call TRBJ2-2; D ambiguous. The V end was cut by 8 bases, the J end by 6 bases, with 4 bases between. CDR1 DFQATT and CDR2 SNEGSKA come from the germline V gene (reference sequence). CDR3 size: 9 residues. CDR3 in amino acids: CSSAGELFF. The CDR3 DNA is TGCAGTTCGGCCGGGGAGCTGTTTTTT.

The CDR3 protein is CAISESKGRGRETQYF. In nucleotides, the CDR3 is TGTGCCATCAGTGAGTCGAAGGGGCGGGGCCGAGAGACCCAGTACTTC. The rearrangement links TRBV10-3 to TRBJ2-5, with D maybe TRBD2 (6 bases). Looked up from germline, CDR1 is ENHRY and CDR2 is SYGVKD. V was pared by 0 bases and J by 4 bases, with 15 bases between. CDR3 length equals 16 residues.

The CDR3 nucleotides are TGTGCCAGTTCTCGAGGGGGTGTCACTGAAGCTTTCTTT. The encoded protein is CASSRGGVTEAFF. V usage is TRBV5-4 and J usage is TRBJ1-1, with a weak D call TRBD1 (6 bases). V lost 8 bases, J lost 4 bases, and 15 bases lay in between. This CDR3 contains 13 residues. The germline V gene has CDR1 SGHNT and CDR2 YYREEE (reference sequence).

V and J are TRBV5-1 and TRBJ1-2; D is perhaps TRBD1 (5 bases). The CDR3 runs 13 residues. The germline CDR1 and CDR2 sequences are SGHRS and YFSETQ. Trimming stripped 4 bases from V and 8 bases from J, with 15 bases between. Here the CDR3 reads CASSPTDGAGYTF. In DNA form, the CDR3 reads TGCGCCAGCAGCCCCACGGACGGGGCGGGCTACACCTTC.

This chain uses TRBV19 with TRBJ1-2; 7 nucleotides agree with TRBD1. The germline CDR1 and CDR2 sequences are LNHDA and SQIVND (reference sequence). This CDR3 contains 14 residues. J was trimmed by 2 bases and V by 9 bases; bases with no gene match: 9. This CDR3 is CASYQRGRNYGYTF. The CDR3 DNA reads TGTGCCAGCTACCAGAGGGGGCGCAACTATGGCTACACCTTC.

The gene calls are TRBV2 and TRBJ2-7, with TRBD1 matching over 7 bases. Per germline, CDR1 SNHLY and CDR2 FYNNEI. This CDR3 comprises 13 residues. Trimming at V came to 6 bases and at J to 4 bases, leaving 6 bases not matched to a gene. The CDR3 DNA follows: TGTGCCAGCAGAAATTTACAGGGGTACGAGCAGTACTTC. Translation: CASRNLQGYEQYF.

The chain employs TRBV5-1 and TRBJ2-1; 8 bases fit TRBD2. CDR1 is SGHRS and CDR2 is YFSETQ in the germline V gene. The junction had 10 bases not matched to a gene; V was cut back by 8 bases and J by 3 bases. The CDR3 consists of 15 residues. CDR3 protein: CASEADAGGYNEQFF. The CDR3 DNA follows: TGCGCCAGTGAAGCGGACGCGGGGGGCTACAATGAGCAGTTCTTC.

CDR3: CASTPGTYEQYF. CDR3 sequence (DNA): TGTGCCAGCACCCCCGGGACTTACGAGCAGTACTTC. The J gene is TRBJ2-7, the V gene TRBV28, with a possible D match to TRBD2 (6 bases). The CDR3 is made up of 12 amino acids. Trimming left V 7 bases short and J 4 bases short, with 11 bases between. The V gene's germline CDR1 is MDHEN and CDR2 SYDVKM.

The V gene is TRBV4-3, the J gene TRBJ2-5; D gene uncertain. CDR1 LGHNA and CDR2 YSLEER come from the germline V gene. Trimming took off 4 bases at V and 4 bases at J, with 13 bases between the two ends. CDR3 length: 14 amino acids. CDR3 amino acids: CASSPMGSPETQYF. The CDR3 nucleotides read TGCGCCAGCAGCCCCATGGGGTCCCCAGAGACCCAGTACTTC.

Turning to this clone: Other DNA sequences in the sample encode the same CDR3. The chain links TRBV29-1 to TRBJ1-1, with a tentative D call TRBD1 (5 bases). Deletions cut 4 bases from V and 5 bases from J, with 14 bases between. CDR1 and CDR2 from the germline V gene are SQVTM and ANQGSEA. CDR3 size: 13 residues. The DNA for the CDR3 is TGCAGCGTTGGTAGGGGCTCGGGAACTGAAGCTTTCTTT. Protein: CSVGRGSGTEAFF.

This chain links TRBV27 with TRBJ1-2, with D perhaps TRBD1 (5 bases). Trimming took off 8 bases at V and 5 bases at J, with 18 bases between the two ends. This CDR3 is 14 amino acids long. CDR1 and CDR2 (germline): MNHEY, SMNVEV (reference sequence). This CDR3 reads CASFGRGLGYGYTF. The CDR3 bases are TGTGCCAGCTTCGGACGGGGCTTAGGGTATGGCTACACCTTC.